The present entry profiles one T cell receptor beta chain with its context. V was clipped by 2 bases and J by 0 bases; unmatched bases: 7. The CDR3 is 16 amino acids. Germline V lookup: CDR1 ENHRY, CDR2 SYGVKD. The sample comes from a study of blood T cell repertoires in COVID-19. For the study at large: Specimens from acute and convalescent COVID-19 originated in the United States, Italy and Spain.

Libraries were prepared by immunoSEQ multiplex PCR; TCRdb keeps only in-frame clonotypes and omits some of them. The table shows more than 50,000 clones, with roughly 93% occurring only once. The clonotype originates from a human donor in a cohort sampled during active COVID-19. The chain combines TRBV10-3 with TRBJ2-7; 7 bases fit TRBD1. The sequencing sample was made of peripheral blood. The CDR3 loop reads CAISEDPTGISYEQYF. The CDR3 DNA is TGTGCCATCAGTGAGGACCCGACAGGGATCTCCTACGAGCAGTACTTC.